A single sample is the source of the 10 T cell receptor beta chains below, sequenced in a study of T cell repertoires in cytomegalovirus infection. No antigen is known for these receptors. Each CDR3 protein gets one entry after TCRdb re-called the reads with MiXCR. The sample lists tens of thousands of distinct CDR3 sequences, under 25% occurring once. The sample in question was CD8+ T cells from cultured PBMCs, obtained from culture after CMV antigen stimulation. These receptors came from a human donor in good health (CMV status not recorded). Some clones in this sample may be carry-over from other donors' samples.

This rearrangement joins TRBV12-3 or TRBV12-4 to TRBJ2-3; unclear D gene. V lost 5 bases to trimming and J lost 9 bases, with 12 bases between them. CDR3 size: 12 residues. The CDR3 sequence: CASSPLVETQYF. The CDR3 bases are TGTGCCAGCAGTCCCCTTGTCGAGACGCAGTATTTT.

Only a few counts were recorded for this clonotype. The chain combines TRBV7-7 with TRBJ2-1; D gene ambiguous. Germline loops: CDR1 SSHAT, CDR2 FNYEAQ (reference sequence). This CDR3 is 14 amino acids long. V was cut by 0 bases and J by 7 bases, with 10 bases left in between. CDR3 coding DNA: TGTGCCAGCAGCTTAGCTCTTGGGCGGAATGAGCAGTTCTTC. Translating it yields CASSLALGRNEQFF.

J is TRBJ2-7 and V is TRBV7-2; 9 positions agree with TRBD2. V lost 5 bases, J lost 4 bases, and 9 bases stayed unmatched. The CDR3 is 15 residues long. CDR1 SGHTA and CDR2 FQGNSA come from the germline V gene. CDR3 nucleotides: TGTGCCAGCAGCCTAAGCGGACTAGCGATGTACGAGCAGTACTTC. Translation gives CASSLSGLAMYEQYF.

The CDR3 DNA is TGTGCCAGCAGCCATCGACAGGAACCTTACAATGAGCAGTTCTTC. This encodes CASSHRQEPYNEQFF. This sequence joins TRBV4-2 and TRBJ2-1, with TRBD1 as a possible D gene (6 bases). The CDR3 length is 15 residues. Per the germline V gene, CDR1 is LGHNA and CDR2 is YNFKEQ. Trimming cost V 3 bases and J 4 bases, with 13 bases left between them.

This clonotype has just a few counts. This chain uses TRBV29-1 with TRBJ2-2; D is unresolved. The CDR3 contains 16 residues. V was shortened by 0 bases and J by 2 bases, with 13 bases between the two germline ends. The germline gives CDR1 SQVTM, CDR2 ANQGSEA. CDR3 residues: CSVEDRLGKNTGELFF. The CDR3, as DNA: TGCAGCGTTGAAGATAGATTAGGGAAAAACACCGGGGAGCTGTTTTTT.

The genes are TRBV4-2 and TRBJ2-1; D tentatively reads TRBD1 or TRBD2 (5 bases each). Trimming pared 2 bases from V and 4 bases from J, leaving 30 bases between. In germline, CDR1 is LGHNA, CDR2 YNFKEQ. This CDR3 comprises 21 residues. The CDR3 nucleotides read TGTGCCAGCAGCCAAATCTTTTTCCAGGGAACTGTCGGAGGCGGTTACAATGAGCAGTTCTTC. Protein: CASSQIFFQGTVGGGYNEQFF.

The chain employs TRBV28 and TRBJ2-7; D may correspond to TRBD1 or TRBD2 (5 bases each). V was clipped by 7 bases and J by 5 bases, with 24 bases between them. The CDR3 contains 16 residues. Germline CDR1 and CDR2: MDHEN and SYDVKM. The CDR3 DNA reads TGTGCCAGCACCAGGGTAGAGGGCTCGTTCTGGGACGAGCAGTACTTC. Protein sequence: CASTRVEGSFWDEQYF.

The rearrangement joins TRBV27 to TRBJ2-3; D is unresolved. Germline assignment: CDR1 MNHEY and CDR2 SMNVEV (reference sequence). The germline V and J ends were trimmed by 6 bases and 2 bases, with 6 bases remaining between them. The CDR3 covers 12 residues. DNA of the CDR3: TGTGCCAGCAGGGTAAACACAGATACGCAGTATTTT. It specifies CASRVNTDTQYF.

The V and J genes are TRBV28 and TRBJ1-2, with 9 bases that match TRBD1. With V trimmed by 6 bases and J by 4 bases, 6 bases remained unmatched. Germline assignment: CDR1 MDHEN and CDR2 SYDVKM. The CDR3 is 14 amino acids. The CDR3 here is CASRLQGASYGYTF. In DNA form, the CDR3 reads TGTGCCAGCAGGCTACAGGGGGCGAGCTATGGCTACACCTTC.

This clonotype was seen only a few times. V gene TRBV6-5 combines with J gene TRBJ1-1; tentatively, D is TRBD1 (6 bases). The CDR3 covers 15 residues. V was cut by 4 bases and J by 0 bases, with 12 bases left in between. Germline-derived CDR1 and CDR2 are MNHEY and SVGAGI. The CDR3 reads CASSLTQGLNTEAFF. CDR3 coding DNA: TGTGCCAGCAGTTTGACGCAGGGGTTGAACACTGAAGCTTTCTTT.